The 32 T cell receptor beta chains below all came from one sample that was sequenced in a study of CD8+ T cells in alopecia areata. Indicated treatment: oral pan-JAK inhibitor, 5-10 mg twice daily. Reverse transcribed after extraction, RNA yielded cDNA as the sequencing template. Assay: immunoSEQ multiplex PCR; the TCRdb copy retains only in-frame clones and omits some. The sample carries 70,000 or so clones, roughly 30% recorded once. The specimen was CD8+ T cells sorted from blood, collected at week 4, from a patient treated with tofacitinib. All receptors derive from a human donor with alopecia areata.

CDR3 in amino acids: CASSQDITGGGANVLTF. The DNA for the CDR3 is TGCGCCAGCAGCCAAGATATAACGGGAGGTGGGGCCAACGTCCTGACTTTC. The chain links TRBV4-3 to TRBJ2-6; the match to TRBD2 covers 7 bases. Germline assignment: CDR1 LGHNA and CDR2 YSLEER. CDR3 size: 17 residues. The V segment lost 0 bases and the J segment 3 bases; nucleotides outside the gene matches: 5.

This clone was counted between two and nine times. This chain connects TRBV30 to TRBJ2-2; TRBD2 aligns across 8 bases. This CDR3 is built from 16 residues. After removal of 0 bases from V and 7 bases from J, the junction contained 10 bases not matched to a gene. CDR1 and CDR2 from the germline V gene are GTSNPN and SVGIG (reference sequence). The CDR3 DNA is TGTGCCTGGAGTGTAGTAGCGGGAAATCGATTCGGGGAGCTGTTTTTT. Protein sequence: CAWSVVAGNRFGELFF.

Notes on this clone: Other DNA sequences from this sample encode an identical CDR3 as well. In DNA form, the CDR3 reads TGCAGCGTTGATTTGGGGACTGAAGCTTTCTTT. Amino acid sequence: CSVDLGTEAFF. This rearrangement joins TRBV29-1 to TRBJ1-1, with D unresolved. This CDR3 comprises 11 residues. Trimming took off 3 bases at V and 5 bases at J, with 7 bases between the two ends. Germline V CDR1 and CDR2: SQVTM, ANQGSEA.

V gene TRBV19 combines with J gene TRBJ1-1; no clear D gene. The CDR3 covers 14 residues. Germline V CDR1 and CDR2: LNHDA, SQIVND (reference sequence). Trimming shortened V by 4 bases and J by 5 bases, and 14 bases separated the two germline ends. The CDR3 here is CASSSTGSGTEAFF. Here the CDR3 DNA reads TGTGCCAGTAGTAGTACGGGCTCTGGGACTGAAGCTTTCTTT.

The sample holds a few counts of this clone. The CDR3 sequence is CASSLAGQGIYEQYF. Written as DNA, the CDR3 is TGTGCCAGCAGCTTAGCGGGACAGGGAATATACGAGCAGTACTTC. The genes are TRBV7-9 and TRBJ2-7; TRBD1 agrees at 9 bases. The junction had 4 bases not matched to a gene; V was cut back by 0 bases and J by 4 bases. The CDR3 has 15 amino acids. CDR1 is SEHNR and CDR2 is FQNEAQ in the germline V gene (reference sequence).

The gene calls are TRBV9 and TRBJ1-1, with D maybe TRBD1 (5 bases). CDR3 length equals 13 residues. V lost 4 bases, J lost 3 bases, and 10 bases lay in between. Germline CDR1 reads SGDLS; CDR2 reads YYNGEE. CDR3 nucleotide sequence: TGTGCCAGCAGCCCGGGGGGGTACACTGAAGCTTTCTTT. Amino acids: CASSPGGYTEAFF.

Relative to its sample, this clone is medium-sized. A much larger clone differs from this one at a single base, so this may be a read error. Other nucleotide sequences in the sample specify the same CDR3. The CDR3 DNA follows: TGTGCCAGCAGCTTCGGGAACACTGAAGCTTTCTTT. Translated: CASSFGNTEAFF. The J gene is TRBJ1-1, the V gene TRBV11-2; D is ambiguous. The germline gives CDR1 SGHAT, CDR2 FQNNGV. V was trimmed by 3 bases and J by 1 base, leaving 3 bases between them. The CDR3 loop spans 12 amino acids. Full variable domain (rest looked up from reference TRBV11-2 and TRBJ1-1): EAGVAQSPRYKIIEKRQSVAFWCNPISGHATLYWYQQILGQGPKLLIQFQNNGVVDDSQLPKDRFSAERLKGVDSTLKIQPAKLEDSAVYLCASSFGNTEAFFGQGTRLTVV.

This clone was detected only a few times. This sequence joins TRBV27 and TRBJ1-5; D uncertain. Trimming removed 2 bases at V and 5 bases at J, with 7 bases between. This CDR3 has 13 amino acids. CDR1 and CDR2 (germline): MNHEY, SMNVEV (reference sequence). For the CDR3, the DNA is TGTGCCAGCAGTTTAGGAATGGATCAGCCCCAGCATTTT. This gives the protein CASSLGMDQPQHF.

The genes are TRBV30 and TRBJ1-1; D not certain. Germline-derived CDR1 and CDR2 are GTSNPN and SVGIG (reference sequence). Trimming shortened V by 0 bases and J by 4 bases, and 9 bases separated the two germline ends. The CDR3 covers 13 residues. The CDR3 here is CAWSVGKTTEAFF. The CDR3 DNA reads TGTGCCTGGAGTGTGGGAAAAACCACTGAAGCTTTCTTT.

This clone was picked up a small number of times. The V call is TRBV9, the J call TRBJ1-1; D unresolved. This CDR3 region has 11 residues. Trimming took off 3 bases at V and 8 bases at J, with 8 bases between the two ends. CDR1 SGDLS and CDR2 YYNGEE come from the germline V gene. The CDR3 nucleotides read TGTGCCAGCAGCGATGGAACCGAAGCTTTCTTT. It is translated as CASSDGTEAFF.

This clone was seen a handful of times. This chain uses TRBV5-1 with TRBJ2-2; TRBD2 matches 12 bases. Germline V lookup: CDR1 SGHRS, CDR2 YFSETQ. There are 19 residues in the CDR3. Trimming removed 1 base from V and 5 bases from J; junction bases left unmatched: 12. The CDR3, as DNA: TGCGCCAGCAGCTTGCCTCTAGCGGGAGGGCCAAGTGGAACCGGGGAGCTGTTTTTT. It codes for CASSLPLAGGPSGTGELFF. Together with reference TRBV5-1 and TRBJ2-2, the CDR3 gives the full variable domain: KAGVTQTPRYLIKTRGQQVTLSCSPISGHRSVSWYQQTPGQGLQFLFEYFSETQRNKGNFPGRFSGRQFSNSRSEMNVSTLELGDSALYLCASSLPLAGGPSGTGELFFGEGSRLTVL.

V is TRBV29-1 and J is TRBJ1-1; D call uncertain. This CDR3 region has 11 residues. V was pared by 6 bases and J by 3 bases, with 8 bases between. Germline V gene lookup returns CDR1 SQVTM and CDR2 ANQGSEA. The CDR3 DNA reads TGCAGCGTCCCTCGGGACACTGAAGCTTTCTTT. Its protein is CSVPRDTEAFF.

A few counts support this clone. This chain uses TRBV30 with TRBJ2-7; D uncertain. The CDR3 sequence is 11 residues long. The V gene's germline CDR1 is GTSNPN and CDR2 SVGIG (reference sequence). V lost 2 bases and J 7 bases, leaving 9 bases between the germline ends. Written as DNA, the CDR3 is TGTGCCTGGAGTAAACTGAAGGAGCAGTACTTC. Its translation: CAWSKLKEQYF. Full variable domain (missing parts from reference TRBV30 and TRBJ2-7): SQTIHQWPATLVQPVGSPLSLECTVEGTSNPNLYWYRQAAGRGLQLLFYSVGIGQISSEVPQNLSASRPQDRQFILSSKKLLLSDSGFYLCAWSKLKEQYFGPGTRLTVT.

This sequence joins TRBV7-9 and TRBJ2-1; tentatively, D is TRBD1 (5 bases). Trimming took 5 bases from V and 10 from J, leaving 15 bases between them. This CDR3 is built from 13 residues. The germline V gene encodes CDR1 SEHNR and CDR2 FQNEAQ (reference sequence). The CDR3 DNA reads as TGTGCCAGCAGCCCACCGGAGAACAGGGAGCAGTTCTTC. Its translation is CASSPPENREQFF.

The genes are TRBV9 and TRBJ1-1; TRBD1 aligns across 9 bases. The J segment lost 1 base and the V segment lost 4 bases, leaving 11 bases of the junction unmatched. CDR3 length: 17 residues. Germline CDR1 is SGDLS and CDR2 is YYNGEE. CDR3 loop: CASSTRPGTGKNTEAFF. DNA for the CDR3: TGTGCCAGCAGCACCCGTCCCGGGACAGGGAAGAACACTGAAGCTTTCTTT.

This clone was seen more than once but under ten times. The J gene is TRBJ2-7, the V gene TRBV7-2, with D possibly being TRBD2 (6 bases). Germline V gene data show CDR1 as SGHTA and CDR2 as FQGNSA. The V and J ends lost 5 bases and 0 bases respectively, with 8 bases between them. CDR3 length: 13 residues. The DNA of the CDR3 is TGTGCCAGCAGCCCGGGACTCTCCTACGAGCAGTACTTC. It specifies CASSPGLSYEQYF.

V usage is TRBV7-9 and J usage is TRBJ2-1, with 10 positions matching TRBD2. CDR1 SEHNR and CDR2 FQNEAQ come from the germline V gene (reference sequence). Trimming at V came to 5 bases and at J to 5 bases, leaving 9 bases not matched to a gene. There are 16 residues in the CDR3. This CDR3 is CASSPALAGANNEQFF. CDR3 in DNA: TGTGCCAGCAGCCCAGCCCTAGCGGGAGCTAACAATGAGCAGTTCTTC.

V is TRBV27 and J is TRBJ2-7, with D perhaps TRBD1 or TRBD2 (6 bases each). Between the trimmed V and J ends, which lost 10 bases and 2 bases, there was a span of 12 bases. The CDR3 runs 12 residues. In germline, CDR1 is MNHEY, CDR2 SMNVEV (reference sequence). CDR3 loop: CATRGGPYEQYF. The CDR3 DNA reads as TGTGCCACCAGGGGAGGACCCTACGAGCAGTACTTC.

The V call is TRBV30, the J call TRBJ1-5; TRBD1 agrees at 8 bases. Germline values: CDR1 GTSNPN, CDR2 SVGIG (reference sequence). The CDR3 contains 14 residues. With 0 bases clipped from V and 9 bases from J, the junction kept 7 bases outside the gene matches. This CDR3 reads CAWSVAGDRWPQHF. The CDR3 nucleotides read TGTGCCTGGAGTGTAGCAGGGGACAGGTGGCCCCAGCATTTT.

V usage is TRBV29-1 and J usage is TRBJ2-6; tentatively, D is TRBD2 (6 bases). The CDR3 is 16 residues long. From germline, CDR1 is SQVTM and CDR2 ANQGSEA. V lost 4 bases, J lost 1 base, and 14 bases lay in between. The CDR3 nucleotides are TGCAGCGTTGTCGACCCCGGGGGTTCTGGGGCCAACGTCCTGACTTTC. It yields the protein CSVVDPGGSGANVLTF.

The chain couples TRBV19 to TRBJ2-7; a possible D gene is TRBD2 (5 bases). Germline assignment: CDR1 LNHDA and CDR2 SQIVND (reference sequence). V lost 1 base, J lost 0 bases, and 7 bases lay in between. The CDR3 is 14 residues long. CDR3 in DNA: TGTGCCAGTAGTATAGTTGCGGGCTCCTACGAGCAGTACTTC. Its protein product is CASSIVAGSYEQYF. Together with reference TRBV19 and TRBJ2-7, the CDR3 gives the full variable domain: DGGITQSPKYLFRKEGQNVTLSCEQNLNHDAMYWYRQDPGQGLRLIYYSQIVNDFQKGDIAEGYSVSREKKESFPLTVTSAQKNPTAFYLCASSIVAGSYEQYFGPGTRLTVT.

The chain has TRBV29-1 and TRBJ2-1; D is ambiguous. Trimming stripped 3 bases from V and 6 bases from J, with 6 bases between. The CDR3 totals 11 residues. Germline loops: CDR1 SQVTM, CDR2 ANQGSEA. The CDR3 spells CSVDGVNEQFF. The CDR3 nucleotides are TGCAGCGTTGATGGGGTCAATGAGCAGTTCTTC.

The rearrangement uses TRBV27 and TRBJ2-7, with a tentative D call TRBD1 (6 bases). This CDR3 is built from 13 residues. Germline V gives CDR1 MNHEY, CDR2 SMNVEV (reference sequence). V was cut by 3 bases and J by 5 bases, with 11 bases left in between. This CDR3 reads CASSFRGRHEQYF. CDR3 sequence (DNA): TGTGCCAGCAGTTTCAGGGGCCGTCACGAGCAGTACTTC.

The sample holds a few counts of this clone. DNA for the CDR3: TGCGCCAGCAGCCAAGGACCCTACTCTAGCGGGAGGTACAATGAGCAGTTCTTC. Encoded protein: CASSQGPYSSGRYNEQFF. The rearrangement joins TRBV4-3 to TRBJ2-1; 11 bases map to TRBD2. V lost 1 base to trimming and J lost 4 bases; unmatched junction nucleotides: 9. From germline, CDR1 is LGHNA and CDR2 YSLEER. The CDR3 has 18 amino acids.

The chain couples TRBV29-1 to TRBJ1-2; TRBD1 might be the D (5 bases). This CDR3 has 11 residues. V was clipped by 5 bases and J by 4 bases, with 8 bases between them. Germline lookup yields CDR1 SQVTM and CDR2 ANQGSEA. CDR3 amino acids: CSVTGTYGYTF. Written as DNA, the CDR3 is TGCAGCGTTACTGGGACCTATGGCTACACCTTC.

About this clone: This likely reflects a read error, since a far larger clone is one base away. J is TRBJ2-7 and V is TRBV4-3; 7 bases are a match to TRBD2. Trimming took 1 base from V and 7 from J; bases not matched to a gene: 10. There are 15 residues in the CDR3. Germline loops: CDR1 LGHNA, CDR2 YSLEER. CDR3 residues: CASSQGLAPYNEQYF. The CDR3, as DNA: TGCGCCAGCAGCCAAGGACTAGCCCCCTACAATGAGCAGTACTTC.

The CDR3 protein is CSVVAPPTGAKETQYF. The DNA for the CDR3 is TGCAGCGTTGTGGCCCCCCCTACAGGGGCAAAAGAGACCCAGTACTTC. V usage is TRBV29-1 and J usage is TRBJ2-5; 7 nucleotides align to TRBD1. V lost 4 bases, J lost 3 bases, and 14 bases stayed unmatched. This CDR3 spans 16 amino acids. Germline V gene lookup returns CDR1 SQVTM and CDR2 ANQGSEA.

The chain employs TRBV29-1 and TRBJ1-1, with 10 bases fitting TRBD1. Per germline, CDR1 SQVTM and CDR2 ANQGSEA. V gave up 0 bases and J gave up 10 bases; unmatched junction bases: 11. The CDR3 is made up of 15 amino acids. The CDR3 here is CSVEDIGTGVIGAFF. For the CDR3, the DNA is TGCAGCGTTGAAGATATCGGGACAGGGGTAATTGGAGCTTTCTTT. The complete variable domain, with remaining parts taken from reference TRBV29-1 and TRBJ1-1, reads SAVISQKPSRDICQRGTSLTIQCQVDSQVTMMFWYRQQPGQSLTLIATANQGSEATYESGFVIDKFPISRPNLTFSTLTVSNMSPEDSSIYLCSVEDIGTGVIGAFFGQGTRLTVV.

The chain combines TRBV19 with TRBJ2-1, with D hard to call. Per the germline V gene, CDR1 is LNHDA and CDR2 is SQIVND (reference sequence). The CDR3 contains 17 residues. V was clipped by 5 bases and J by 6 bases, with 23 bases between them. The CDR3, as DNA: TGTGCCAGTAGTGTATCCTCGGGCCTGAGCCGAAGCAATGAGCAGTTCTTC. Protein product: CASSVSSGLSRSNEQFF.

This clone was counted between two and nine times. The gene calls are TRBV5-1 and TRBJ1-1, with D unresolved. The length of the CDR3 is 11 residues. Germline CDR1 is SGHRS and CDR2 is YFSETQ. V dropped 0 bases and J dropped 7 bases, with 4 bases sitting between them. The CDR3 DNA reads TGCGCCAGCAGCTTGGAGATTGAAGCTTTCTTT. Amino acid sequence: CASSLEIEAFF.

There are a few counts of this clone. V is TRBV29-1 and J is TRBJ2-7, with D uncertain. With 1 base removed from V and 2 bases from J, the gap between germline ends came to 9 bases. The CDR3 totals 13 residues. Germline loops: CDR1 SQVTM, CDR2 ANQGSEA. Here the CDR3 DNA reads TGCAGCGTTGAAGTTGCTAACCCCTACGAGCAGTACTTC. It specifies CSVEVANPYEQYF.

The V call is TRBV7-9, the J call TRBJ1-1, with D perhaps TRBD1 (5 bases). The CDR3 runs to 12 residues. Germline V gene lookup returns CDR1 SEHNR and CDR2 FQNEAQ (reference sequence). The germline V and J ends were trimmed by 5 bases and 7 bases, with 11 bases remaining between them. The CDR3 DNA reads TGTGCCAGCAGCCGGGGGGAGGGTGAAGCTTTCTTT. It is translated as CASSRGEGEAFF.